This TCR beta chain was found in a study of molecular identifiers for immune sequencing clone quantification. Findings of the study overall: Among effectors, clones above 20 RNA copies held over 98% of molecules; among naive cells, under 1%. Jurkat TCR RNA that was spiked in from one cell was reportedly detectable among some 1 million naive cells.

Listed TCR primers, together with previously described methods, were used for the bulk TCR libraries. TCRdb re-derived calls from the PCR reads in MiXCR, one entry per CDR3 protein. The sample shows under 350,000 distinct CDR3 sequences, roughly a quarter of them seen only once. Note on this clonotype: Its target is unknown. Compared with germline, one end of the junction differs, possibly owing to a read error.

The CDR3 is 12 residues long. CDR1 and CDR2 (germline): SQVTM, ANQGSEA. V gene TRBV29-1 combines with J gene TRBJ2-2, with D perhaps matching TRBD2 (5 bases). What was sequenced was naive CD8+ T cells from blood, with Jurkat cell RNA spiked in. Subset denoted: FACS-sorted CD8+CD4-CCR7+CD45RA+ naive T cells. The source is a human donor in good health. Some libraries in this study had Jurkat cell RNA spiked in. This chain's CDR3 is CSVLEGSGELLF. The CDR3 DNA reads TGCAGCGTGCTCGAGGGATCCGGGGAGCTGTTATTT.